The 17 T cell receptor beta chains below all came from one sample that was sequenced in a study of T cells in narcolepsy. Profiled with immunoSEQ multiplex PCR; TCRdb holds only in-frame clones, not every one. The sample has about 30,000 clones, about four fifths seen once; the top ten hold around 1%. Sequencing was performed on CD45RA- memory CD4+ T cells from PBMCs. All receptors come from a human donor with narcolepsy.

J is TRBJ1-2 and V is TRBV5-5; the D is unclear. V lost 4 bases to trimming and J lost 3 bases, with 13 bases between them. This CDR3 comprises 14 residues. Germline values: CDR1 SGHKS, CDR2 YYEKEE (reference sequence). CDR3 amino acids: CASSEPESHYGYTF. The CDR3 region has the DNA TGTGCCAGCAGCGAGCCAGAGTCCCACTATGGCTACACCTTC.

The rearrangement uses TRBV7-9 and TRBJ2-2; perhaps TRBD1 as D (6 bases). V was cut by 1 base and J by 4 bases, with 13 bases left in between. The CDR3 length is 16 residues. The germline V gene encodes CDR1 SEHNR and CDR2 FQNEAQ (reference sequence). The CDR3: CASSLGSGVVTGELFF. The DNA of the CDR3 is TGTGCCAGCAGCTTAGGATCAGGGGTGGTCACCGGGGAGCTGTTTTTT.

The V gene is TRBV7-5, the J gene TRBJ2-7; the D call TRBD2 from the table was never checked on the DNA. TRBV7-5 is labeled a pseudogene. This CDR3 is built from 15 residues. The CDR3 reads CVRSLEGGGAYEQYF. CDR3 coding DNA: TGTGTCAGAAGCTTGGAGGGTGGGGGGGCCTACGAGCAGTACTTC.

The CDR3 coding sequence is TGTGCCAGCAGCCCAGGGTTGGGCTCTGGAAACACCATATATTTT. Translating it yields CASSPGLGSGNTIYF. V gene TRBV13 combines with J gene TRBJ1-3; tentative D call: TRBD1 (5 bases). Germline V CDR1 and CDR2: PRHDT, FYEKMQ (reference sequence). V was trimmed by 5 bases and J by 0 bases, leaving 11 bases between them. The CDR3 runs to 15 residues.

The V gene is TRBV28, the J gene TRBJ2-7; weak D call: TRBD1 (6 bases). This CDR3 contains 15 residues. Per germline, CDR1 MDHEN and CDR2 SYDVKM. V lost 6 bases, J lost 2 bases, and 17 bases lay in between. The CDR3 DNA reads as TGTGCCAGCAGAGGGCAGGGGTTCTCCGCCTACGAGCAGTACTTC. Its translation: CASRGQGFSAYEQYF.

The CDR3, as DNA: TGTGCCAGCAGCACGGGGGGCCGGTACGAGCAGTACTTC. This translates into CASSTGGRYEQYF. This chain joins TRBV6-6 and TRBJ2-7; possibly TRBD2 for D (7 bases). Germline V gene lookup returns CDR1 MNHNY and CDR2 SVGAGI (reference sequence). The V gene lost 6 bases and the J gene lost 4 bases, with 13 bases spanning the gap. This CDR3 spans 13 amino acids.

This chain joins TRBV28 and TRBJ2-1, with a possible D match to TRBD1 (5 bases). V was shortened by 7 bases and J by 0 bases, with 16 bases between the two germline ends. Looked up from germline, CDR1 is MDHEN and CDR2 is SYDVKM. The CDR3 has 16 residues. The CDR3 loop reads CASTSTGFSSYNEQFF. Written as DNA, the CDR3 is TGTGCCAGCACCAGCACAGGCTTCAGCTCCTACAATGAGCAGTTCTTC.

The chain couples TRBV2 to TRBJ2-1; D might be TRBD1 (5 bases). V lost 0 bases and J lost 2, with 8 bases in between. Per the germline V gene, CDR1 is SNHLY and CDR2 is FYNNEI. The CDR3 spans 15 residues. Here the CDR3 reads CASSEAGLTYNEQFF. The CDR3 DNA reads as TGTGCCAGCAGTGAAGCGGGGCTGACCTACAATGAGCAGTTCTTC.

V usage is TRBV9 and J usage is TRBJ2-3; D is perhaps TRBD1 or TRBD2 (6 bases each). This CDR3 spans 15 amino acids. V was pared by 1 base and J by 5 bases, with 14 bases between. Germline V gives CDR1 SGDLS, CDR2 YYNGEE. In DNA form, the CDR3 reads TGTGCCAGCAGCGTATCAGAGGGGGGCAAAGATACGCAGTATTTT. Its protein is CASSVSEGGKDTQYF.

As DNA, the CDR3 is TGTGCCAGCAGCAATGGTCCGACACCCAACTACGAGCAGTACTTC. It specifies CASSNGPTPNYEQYF. This chain joins TRBV7-9 and TRBJ2-7; D is ambiguous. Trimming left V 5 bases short and J 3 bases short, with 17 bases between. This CDR3 is 15 amino acids long. Germline V CDR1 and CDR2: SEHNR, FQNEAQ (reference sequence). The variable domain in full, completed from reference TRBV7-9 and TRBJ2-7, reads DTGVSQNPRHKITKRGQNVTFRCDPISEHNRLYWYRQTLGQGPEFLTYFQNEAQLEKSRLLSDRFSAERPKGSFSTLEIQRTEQGDSAMYLCASSNGPTPNYEQYFGPGTRLTVT.

The sample holds one count of this clone. This specimen includes other DNA sequences encoding the same CDR3. The chain joins TRBV6-1 to TRBJ2-7; 7 positions agree with TRBD1. The CDR3 spans 15 residues. Germline CDR1 and CDR2: MNHNS and SASEGT. The J segment lost 9 bases and the V segment lost 1 base, leaving 12 bases of the junction unmatched. The CDR3 nucleotides are TGTGCCAGCAGTGAAGGGACAGGTTCGTGGTTGGGGCAGTACTTC. Protein: CASSEGTGSWLGQYF.

The chain couples TRBV7-6 to TRBJ2-3; D is unresolved. The V gene lost 4 bases and the J gene lost 4 bases, with 18 bases spanning the gap. The CDR3 covers 16 residues. Germline lookup yields CDR1 SGHVS and CDR2 FNYEAQ. The CDR3 coding sequence is TGTGCCAGCAGCTCCCGCCTAGGTCAAACGTCAGATACGCAGTATTTT. This sequence encodes CASSSRLGQTSDTQYF.

The V gene is TRBV2, the J gene TRBJ1-1, with 9 positions matching TRBD1. Germline V gene data show CDR1 as SNHLY and CDR2 as FYNNEI. The CDR3 is 16 residues long. The junction had 11 bases not matched to a gene; V was cut back by 3 bases and J by 6 bases. CDR3 in amino acids: CASSEGTGNLRSEAFF. As DNA, the CDR3 is TGTGCCAGCAGTGAGGGGACAGGGAATCTTAGGTCTGAAGCTTTCTTT.

V gene TRBV13 combines with J gene TRBJ2-7; D possibly corresponds to TRBD2 (6 bases). Trimming pared 5 bases from V and 4 bases from J, leaving 12 bases between. The CDR3 spans 13 residues. Germline V CDR1 and CDR2: PRHDT, FYEKMQ (reference sequence). The CDR3 loop is CASSPTGLYEQYF. DNA for the CDR3: TGTGCCAGCAGCCCAACGGGACTGTACGAGCAGTACTTC.

This rearrangement joins TRBV6-6 to TRBJ1-5; D perhaps matches TRBD1 (6 bases). This CDR3 spans 16 amino acids. Looked up from germline, CDR1 is MNHNY and CDR2 is SVGAGI (reference sequence). With 0 bases removed from V and 4 bases from J, the gap between germline ends came to 13 bases. This chain's CDR3 is CASSYSPGERNQPQHF. For the CDR3, the DNA is TGTGCCAGCAGTTACTCCCCAGGGGAGCGAAATCAGCCCCAGCATTTT.

The V call is TRBV15, the J call TRBJ1-5, with a weak D call TRBD1 (5 bases). Trimming cost V 1 base and J 2 bases, with 6 bases left between them. CDR3 length equals 14 residues. Germline V lookup: CDR1 LNHNV, CDR2 YYDKDF (reference sequence). The CDR3 reads CATSRVQGNQPQHF. The CDR3 DNA reads TGTGCCACCAGCAGAGTACAGGGCAATCAGCCCCAGCATTTT. Based on the CDR3 plus reference TRBV15 and TRBJ1-5, the full variable domain is DAMVIQNPRYQVTQFGKPVTLSCSQTLNHNVMYWYQQKSSQAPKLLFHYYDKDFNNEADTPDNFQSRRPNTSFCFLDIRSPGLGDTAMYLCATSRVQGNQPQHFGDGTRLSIL.

This chain connects TRBV5-4 to TRBJ2-7; 7 bases are a match to TRBD1. This CDR3 region has 13 residues. Germline V gives CDR1 SGHNT, CDR2 YYREEE (reference sequence). V trimming: 0 bases; J trimming: 6 bases; junction bases outside the gene matches: 3. CDR3 in amino acids: CASSLETGFEQYF. As DNA, the CDR3 is TGTGCCAGCAGCTTGGAGACAGGGTTCGAGCAGTACTTC.